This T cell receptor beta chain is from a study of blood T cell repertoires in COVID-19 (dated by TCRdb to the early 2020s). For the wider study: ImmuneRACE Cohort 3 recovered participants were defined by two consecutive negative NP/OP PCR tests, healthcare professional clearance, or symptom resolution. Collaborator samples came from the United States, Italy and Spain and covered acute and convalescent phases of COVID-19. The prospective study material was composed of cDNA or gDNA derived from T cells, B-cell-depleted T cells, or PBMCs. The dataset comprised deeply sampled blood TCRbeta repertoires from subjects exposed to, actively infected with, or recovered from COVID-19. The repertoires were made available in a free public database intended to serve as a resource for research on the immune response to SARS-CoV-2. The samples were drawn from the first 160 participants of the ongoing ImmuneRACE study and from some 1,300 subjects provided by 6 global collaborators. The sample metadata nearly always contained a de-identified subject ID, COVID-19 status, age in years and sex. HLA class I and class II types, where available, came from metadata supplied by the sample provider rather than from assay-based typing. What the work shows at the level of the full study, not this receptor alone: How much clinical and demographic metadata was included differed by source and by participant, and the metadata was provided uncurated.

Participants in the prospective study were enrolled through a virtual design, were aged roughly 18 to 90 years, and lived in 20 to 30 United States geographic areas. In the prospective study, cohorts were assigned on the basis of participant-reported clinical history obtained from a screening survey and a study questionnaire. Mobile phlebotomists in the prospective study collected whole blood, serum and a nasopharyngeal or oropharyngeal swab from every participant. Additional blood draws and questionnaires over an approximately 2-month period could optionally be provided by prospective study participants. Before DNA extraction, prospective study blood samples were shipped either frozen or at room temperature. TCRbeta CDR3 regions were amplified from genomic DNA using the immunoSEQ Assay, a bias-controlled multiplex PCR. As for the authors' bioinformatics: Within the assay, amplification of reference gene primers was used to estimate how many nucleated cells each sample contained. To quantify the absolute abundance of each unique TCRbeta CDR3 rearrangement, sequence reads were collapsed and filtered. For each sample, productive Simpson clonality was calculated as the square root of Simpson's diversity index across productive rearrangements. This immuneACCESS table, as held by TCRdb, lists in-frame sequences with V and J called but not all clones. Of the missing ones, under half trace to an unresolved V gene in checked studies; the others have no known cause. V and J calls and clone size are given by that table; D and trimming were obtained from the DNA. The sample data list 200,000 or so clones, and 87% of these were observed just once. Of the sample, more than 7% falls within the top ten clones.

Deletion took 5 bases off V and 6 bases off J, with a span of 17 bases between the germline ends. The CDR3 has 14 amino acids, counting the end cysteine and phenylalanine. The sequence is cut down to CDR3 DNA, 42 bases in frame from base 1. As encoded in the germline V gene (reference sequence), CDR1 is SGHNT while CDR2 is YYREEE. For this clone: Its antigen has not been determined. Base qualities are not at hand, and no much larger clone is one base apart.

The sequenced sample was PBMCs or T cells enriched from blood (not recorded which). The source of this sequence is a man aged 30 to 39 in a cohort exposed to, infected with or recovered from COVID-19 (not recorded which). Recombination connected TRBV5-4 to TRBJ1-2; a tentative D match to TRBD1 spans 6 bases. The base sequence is TGTGCCAGCAGGAGAGGGGGGGCGGGGAATGGCTACACCTTC. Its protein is CASRRGGAGNGYTF. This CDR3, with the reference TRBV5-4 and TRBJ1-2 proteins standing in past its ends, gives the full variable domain ETGVTQSPTHLIKTRGQQVTLRCSSQSGHNTVSWYQQALGQGPQFIFQYYREEENGRGNFPPRFSGLQFPNYSSELNVNALELDDSALYLCASRRGGAGNGYTFGSGTRLTVV.